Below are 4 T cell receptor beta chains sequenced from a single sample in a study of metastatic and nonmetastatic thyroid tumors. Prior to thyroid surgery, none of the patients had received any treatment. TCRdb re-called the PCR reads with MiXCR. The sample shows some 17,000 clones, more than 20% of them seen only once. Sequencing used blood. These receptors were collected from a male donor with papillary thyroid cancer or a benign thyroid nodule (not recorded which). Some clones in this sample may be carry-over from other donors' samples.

DNA of the CDR3: TGTGCCAGCAGCCCCAAAGCTCCGGATACTCAGTACTTC. Translating it yields CASSPKAPDTQYF. The gene calls are TRBV13 and TRBJ2-5; D is unclear. V was clipped by 5 bases and J by 11 bases, with 18 bases between them. The CDR3 has 13 residues. Germline V gives CDR1 PRHDT, CDR2 FYEKMQ (reference sequence).

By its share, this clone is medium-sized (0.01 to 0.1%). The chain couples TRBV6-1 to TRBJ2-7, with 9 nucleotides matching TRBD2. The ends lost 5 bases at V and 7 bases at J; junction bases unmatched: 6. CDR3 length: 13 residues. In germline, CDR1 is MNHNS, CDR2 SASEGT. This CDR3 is CASSTGLAREQYF. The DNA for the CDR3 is TGTGCCAGCAGTACGGGACTAGCACGTGAGCAGTACTTC.

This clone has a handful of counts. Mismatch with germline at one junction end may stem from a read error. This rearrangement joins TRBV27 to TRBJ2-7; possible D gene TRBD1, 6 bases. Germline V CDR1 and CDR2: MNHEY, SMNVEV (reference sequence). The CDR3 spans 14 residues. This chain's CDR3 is CSSSRYRATYEQYF. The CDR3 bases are TGTTCCAGCAGTCGGTACAGGGCGACCTACGAGCAGTACTTC.

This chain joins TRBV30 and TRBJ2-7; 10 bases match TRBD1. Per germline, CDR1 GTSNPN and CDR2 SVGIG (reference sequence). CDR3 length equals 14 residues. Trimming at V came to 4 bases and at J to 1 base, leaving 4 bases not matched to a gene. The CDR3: CAWKRTGGSYEQYF. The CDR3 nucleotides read TGTGCCTGGAAGAGGACAGGGGGTTCCTACGAGCAGTACTTC.